Below are 3 T cell receptor beta chains sequenced from a single sample in a study of blood T cell repertoires in COVID-19. Using immunoSEQ multiplex PCR, the repertoire was profiled, and TCRdb retains in-frame clones only, with some absent. The table shows hundreds of thousands of clones, with roughly 90% occurring only once. Sequenced material: peripheral blood. The receptors originated from a woman under 40 with active or convalescent COVID-19.

This clone was recorded a few times. This rearrangement joins TRBV19 to TRBJ2-5, with 8 bases aligning to TRBD1. CDR3 length: 14 amino acids. The V segment lost 7 bases and the J segment 2 bases; nucleotides outside the gene matches: 6. Germline loops: CDR1 LNHDA, CDR2 SQIVND (reference sequence). The CDR3 region has the DNA TGTGCCAGTAAGCTGGACAGGGTACAAGAGACCCAGTACTTC. Translation gives CASKLDRVQETQYF.

V and J are TRBV7-8 and TRBJ2-7, with D possibly being TRBD2 (7 bases). The V end was cut by 7 bases, the J end by 3 bases, with 16 bases between. The germline gives CDR1 SGHVS, CDR2 FQNEAQ. The CDR3 has 14 amino acids. Here the CDR3 reads CASTTGGDVYEQYF. Here the CDR3 DNA reads TGTGCCAGCACCACGGGGGGCGATGTCTACGAGCAGTACTTC.

This rearrangement joins TRBV3-1 (or the pseudogene TRBV3-2) to TRBJ2-7; 7 bases are a match to TRBD2. V trimming: 1 base; J trimming: 0 bases; junction bases outside the gene matches: 12. Germline V CDR1 and CDR2: LGHDT, YNNKEL (reference sequence). This CDR3 comprises 18 residues. The CDR3 spells CASSQVVAGRAVSYEQYF. CDR3 DNA sequence: TGTGCCAGCAGCCAAGTGGTTGCTGGGAGGGCGGTCTCCTACGAGCAGTACTTC.